These 26 T cell receptor beta chains share one sample of origin, sequenced in a study of blood T cell repertoires in COVID-19. Clones were sequenced by immunoSEQ multiplex PCR, and TCRdb holds only the in-frame ones, with some missing. The sample lists 100,000 to 150,000 clones; around 86% were seen once. Sequenced: peripheral blood. These receptors originate from a man in his forties with active or convalescent COVID-19.

The rearrangement links TRBV21-1 to TRBJ1-1. TRBV21-1 is noted as a pseudogene. This CDR3 contains 13 residues. The CDR3 nucleotides are TGTGCCAGCAGCTCCTTGCTAAAGTCTGAAGCTTTCTTT. Translating gives CASSSLLKSEAFF.

The rearrangement joins TRBV3-1 (or the pseudogene TRBV3-2) to TRBJ1-3; 9 nucleotides align to TRBD1. The germline V gene has CDR1 LGHDT and CDR2 YNNKEL (reference sequence). The CDR3 is made up of 15 amino acids. J gave up 3 bases and V 3 bases, and 3 bases lay outside the gene matches. The CDR3 DNA reads TGTGCCAGCAGCCAGGGGACAGGGTTTGGAAACACCATATATTTT. This translates into CASSQGTGFGNTIYF.

This clone was detected once. This chain connects TRBV6-5 to TRBJ1-4; D is uncertain. Germline V gene data show CDR1 as MNHEY and CDR2 as SVGAGI. The CDR3 totals 14 residues. V dropped 10 bases and J dropped 5 bases, with 17 bases sitting between them. The CDR3 coding sequence is TGTGCCATCCCAAGAGGAGGGTCCAATGAAAAACTGTTTTTT. This gives the protein CAIPRGGSNEKLFF.

This rearrangement joins TRBV7-9 to TRBJ2-5; 9 nucleotides line up with TRBD2. The germline gives CDR1 SEHNR, CDR2 FQNEAQ (reference sequence). V trimming: 2 bases; J trimming: 5 bases; junction bases outside the gene matches: 9. The CDR3 contains 16 residues. The CDR3: CASSLRGGAVSETQYF. The CDR3, as DNA: TGTGCCAGCAGCTTACGCGGGGGGGCGGTGAGTGAGACCCAGTACTTC.

The V and J genes are TRBV11-2 and TRBJ1-4; 8 nucleotides align to TRBD1. Germline CDR1 SGHAT, CDR2 FQNNGV. Unmatched junction bases numbered 6, after V lost 5 bases and J lost 4 bases. The CDR3 has 15 residues. The CDR3 spells CASSPRTGINEKLFF. The CDR3 bases are TGTGCCAGCAGCCCCAGGACAGGGATTAATGAAAAACTGTTTTTT.

The J gene is TRBJ2-2, the V gene TRBV5-1; D gene ambiguous. The CDR3 contains 16 residues. Trimming cost V 4 bases and J 7 bases, with 20 bases left between them. Germline CDR1 and CDR2: SGHRS and YFSETQ. This CDR3 reads CASSPRSEINLGELFF. CDR3 nucleotide sequence: TGCGCCAGCAGCCCGCGCTCCGAAATAAACCTCGGGGAGCTGTTTTTT.

This clone appeared many times. CDR3 sequence: CASSRDRTTNNEQFF. The CDR3 DNA is TGTGCCAGCAGTCGCGACAGAACCACAAACAATGAGCAGTTCTTC. This chain joins TRBV28 and TRBJ2-1; TRBD1 is a possible D gene (5 bases). V dropped 5 bases and J dropped 5 bases, with 16 bases sitting between them. The CDR3 totals 15 residues. Germline loops: CDR1 MDHEN, CDR2 SYDVKM.

Comment on this clone: At one end, the junction sequence differs from germline, possibly due to a read error. J is TRBJ2-3 and V is TRBV7-7, with a possible D match to TRBD2 (5 bases). CDR1 is SSHAT, CDR2 FNYEAQ, per germline (reference sequence). The CDR3 has 13 residues. CDR3 sequence: CASSSSSIGTQYF. CDR3 nucleotides: TGTGCTAGCAGCTCTTCTAGCATCGGTACGCAGTATTTT.

This rearrangement joins TRBV25-1 to TRBJ1-2; no clear D. The CDR3 extends over 11 amino acids. Germline assignment: CDR1 MGHDK and CDR2 SYGVNS. V was shortened by 4 bases and J by 3 bases, with 3 bases between the two germline ends. Here the CDR3 reads CASSAYYGYTF. CDR3 coding DNA: TGTGCCAGCAGTGCGTACTATGGCTACACCTTC.

The chain joins TRBV29-1 to TRBJ1-2; D gene unclear. This CDR3 spans 12 amino acids. Germline CDR1 reads SQVTM; CDR2 reads ANQGSEA. V gave up 0 bases and J gave up 5 bases, with 7 bases separating them. The CDR3 DNA reads as TGCAGCGTTGAAGATCGCACTTATGGCTACACCTTC. Translated: CSVEDRTYGYTF.

V usage is TRBV2 and J usage is TRBJ2-1; D is unclear. Trimming pared 2 bases from V and 5 bases from J, leaving 7 bases between. CDR1 and CDR2 from the germline V gene are SNHLY and FYNNEI. The CDR3 loop spans 13 amino acids. The CDR3 sequence: CASSELIDNEQFF. DNA of the CDR3: TGTGCCAGCAGTGAATTGATAGACAATGAGCAGTTCTTC.

This chain uses TRBV7-9 with TRBJ1-4; D may be TRBD1 (6 bases). Germline loops: CDR1 SEHNR, CDR2 FQNEAQ (reference sequence). V was shortened by 0 bases and J by 1 base, with 15 bases between the two germline ends. The CDR3 has 18 residues. The CDR3 nucleotides are TGTGCCAGCAGCTTAGCGAAAATGATACAGGGAACTAATGAAAAACTGTTTTTT. Translating gives CASSLAKMIQGTNEKLFF. Variable domain in full (rest from reference TRBV7-9 and TRBJ1-4): DTGVSQNPRHKITKRGQNVTFRCDPISEHNRLYWYRQTLGQGPEFLTYFQNEAQLEKSRLLSDRFSAERPKGSFSTLEIQRTEQGDSAMYLCASSLAKMIQGTNEKLFFGSGTQLSVL.

This chain connects TRBV6-5 to TRBJ1-2; 9 bases are shared with TRBD1. CDR1 and CDR2 from the germline V gene are MNHEY and SVGAGI. V lost 0 bases, J lost 8 bases, and 10 bases stayed unmatched. The CDR3 loop spans 16 amino acids. The CDR3 nucleotides are TGTGCCAGCAGTTACTCCTTTCCGGGACAGGGTGTGGGCTACACCTTC. Translating gives CASSYSFPGQGVGYTF.

This clone was counted a few times. The chain has TRBV7-2 and TRBJ1-2, with a tentative D call TRBD1 (5 bases). Germline V gene lookup returns CDR1 SGHTA and CDR2 FQGNSA. This CDR3 region has 15 residues. Between the trimmed V and J ends, which lost 5 bases and 5 bases, there was a span of 18 bases. CDR3: CASSLLAGKPYGYTF. CDR3 DNA: TGTGCCAGCAGCCTATTGGCAGGGAAGCCGTATGGCTACACCTTC.

The V and J genes are TRBV6-5 and TRBJ1-1; the D is unclear. Between the trimmed V and J ends, which lost 6 bases and 1 base, there was a span of 12 bases. The germline V gene has CDR1 MNHEY and CDR2 SVGAGI. This CDR3 has 14 amino acids. The CDR3 sequence is CASSPFSGNTEAFF. DNA of the CDR3: TGTGCCAGCAGCCCGTTCTCCGGGAACACTGAAGCTTTCTTT.

The genes are TRBV7-6 and TRBJ1-6; no firm D call. V was pared by 5 bases and J by 0 bases, with 11 bases between. Germline CDR1 is SGHVS and CDR2 is FNYEAQ. The CDR3 is 16 residues long. The CDR3 region is CASSPEVSSYNSPLHF. The CDR3 DNA reads TGTGCCAGCAGCCCGGAGGTTAGCTCCTATAATTCACCCCTCCACTTT.

The chain joins TRBV6-5 to TRBJ2-3; 8 bases are shared with TRBD2. The CDR3 runs to 14 residues. V shed 7 bases, J shed 7 bases, and the junction held 10 bases outside the gene matches. The germline CDR1 and CDR2 sequences are MNHEY and SVGAGI. The CDR3 coding sequence is TGTGCCAGCAATGCCGGGACTAGACAGAATACGCAGTATTTT. It yields the protein CASNAGTRQNTQYF.

The chain links TRBV2 to TRBJ1-2, with D possibly being TRBD1 (6 bases). This CDR3 spans 13 amino acids. Trimming removed 8 bases at V and 0 bases at J, with 10 bases between. Germline V gene lookup returns CDR1 SNHLY and CDR2 FYNNEI. The CDR3 DNA reads TGTGCCAGCGCCCGGGACACTAACTATGGCTACACCTTC. This gives the protein CASARDTNYGYTF.

CDR3 sequence (DNA): TGTGCCAGCAGCTCCCCCTTGGGGAGCGGGTCTTTTCGGGGGAATGAGCAGTTCTTC. This sequence encodes CASSSPLGSGSFRGNEQFF. The genes are TRBV11-2 and TRBJ2-1; weak D call: TRBD2 (6 bases). Germline-derived CDR1 and CDR2 are SGHAT and FQNNGV. Trimming left V 4 bases short and J 7 bases short, with 29 bases between. The CDR3 covers 19 residues.

This clone was seen just once. This chain links TRBV5-1 with TRBJ2-1; possibly TRBD2 for D (6 bases). The V and J ends lost 0 bases and 0 bases respectively, with 7 bases between them. This CDR3 has 15 residues. CDR1 is SGHRS and CDR2 is YFSETQ in the germline V gene. The CDR3 DNA is TGCGCCAGCAGCTTGGACGGGAGCTCCTACAATGAGCAGTTCTTC. It encodes CASSLDGSSYNEQFF.

The chain carries TRBV20-1 and TRBJ2-3, with a possible D match to TRBD2 (6 bases). The V and J ends lost 4 bases and 5 bases respectively, with 7 bases between them. Germline CDR1 reads DFQATT; CDR2 reads SNEGSKA (reference sequence). CDR3 size: 11 residues. CDR3 sequence: CSAMRGDTQYF. In DNA form, the CDR3 reads TGCAGTGCTATGCGGGGAGATACGCAGTATTTT.

The chain combines TRBV18 with TRBJ1-2, with 11 bases identical to TRBD1. V lost 3 bases and J lost 5; bases outside the gene matches: 8. CDR1 and CDR2 (germline): KGHSH, LQKENI. CDR3 length equals 16 residues. CDR3 sequence: CASSPDTGTGGYGYTF. CDR3 DNA: TGTGCCAGCTCACCTGACACCGGGACAGGGGGGTATGGCTACACCTTC.

The genes are TRBV18 and TRBJ2-5; TRBD1 might be the D (6 bases). V lost 3 bases to trimming and J lost 5 bases, with 16 bases between them. Looked up from germline, CDR1 is KGHSH and CDR2 is LQKENI. The CDR3 has 15 residues. The CDR3, as DNA: TGTGCCAGCTCACCCCACCAGGGTCAGGGGGAGACCCAGTACTTC. Translated, it gives CASSPHQGQGETQYF.

The chain couples TRBV5-4 to TRBJ2-1, with a tentative D call TRBD2 (6 bases). Germline CDR1 is SGHNT and CDR2 is YYREEE (reference sequence). The CDR3 loop spans 15 amino acids. V lost 0 bases to trimming and J lost 13 bases, with 20 bases between them. The CDR3 sequence: CASSLAGTSSGPQFF. CDR3 DNA: TGTGCCAGCAGCTTGGCCGGGACTTCCAGCGGTCCACAGTTCTTC.

The chain recombines TRBV6-5 with TRBJ2-1, with a weak D call TRBD2 (7 bases). The germline V and J ends were trimmed by 0 bases and 6 bases, with 15 bases remaining between them. CDR1 is MNHEY, CDR2 SVGAGI, per germline. There are 16 residues in the CDR3. The CDR3: CASSYSGGGGPNEQFF. Written as DNA, the CDR3 is TGTGCCAGCAGTTACTCTGGAGGGGGGGGCCCCAATGAGCAGTTCTTC.

Only a few counts were recorded for this clone. CDR3 in amino acids: CASSDWQVLNQPQHF. CDR3 coding DNA: TGCGCCAGCAGTGATTGGCAGGTACTTAATCAGCCCCAGCATTTT. The chain combines TRBV10-2 with TRBJ1-5; D ambiguous. CDR3 size: 15 residues. The V end was cut by 3 bases, the J end by 4 bases, with 13 bases between. Germline V gene lookup returns CDR1 WSHSY and CDR2 SAAADI.